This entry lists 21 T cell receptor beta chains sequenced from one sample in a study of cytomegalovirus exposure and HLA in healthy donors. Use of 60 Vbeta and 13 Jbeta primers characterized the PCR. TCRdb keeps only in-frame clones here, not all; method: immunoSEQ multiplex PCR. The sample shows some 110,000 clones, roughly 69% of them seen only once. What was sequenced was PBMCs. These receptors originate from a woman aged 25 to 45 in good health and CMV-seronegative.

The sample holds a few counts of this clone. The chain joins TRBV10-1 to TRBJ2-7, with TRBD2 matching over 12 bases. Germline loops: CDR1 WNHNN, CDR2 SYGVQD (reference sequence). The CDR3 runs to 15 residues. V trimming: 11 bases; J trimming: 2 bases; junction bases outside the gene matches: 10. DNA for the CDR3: TGCGCCTGCACTAGCGGGAGGATTATCCCCTACGAGCAGTACTTC. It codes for CACTSGRIIPYEQYF.

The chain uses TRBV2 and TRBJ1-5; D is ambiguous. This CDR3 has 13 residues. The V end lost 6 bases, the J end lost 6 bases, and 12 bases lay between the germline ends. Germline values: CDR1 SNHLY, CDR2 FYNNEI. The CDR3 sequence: CASREDPSQPQHF. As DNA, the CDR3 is TGTGCCAGCAGGGAGGACCCCTCTCAGCCCCAGCATTTT.

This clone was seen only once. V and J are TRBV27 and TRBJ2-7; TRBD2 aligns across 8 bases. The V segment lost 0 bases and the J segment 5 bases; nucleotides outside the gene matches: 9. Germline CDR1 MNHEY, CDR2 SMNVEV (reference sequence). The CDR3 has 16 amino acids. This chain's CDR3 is CASSLSPGGRRDEQYF. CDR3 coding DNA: TGTGCCAGCAGTTTATCTCCGGGGGGGCGTCGGGACGAGCAGTACTTC.

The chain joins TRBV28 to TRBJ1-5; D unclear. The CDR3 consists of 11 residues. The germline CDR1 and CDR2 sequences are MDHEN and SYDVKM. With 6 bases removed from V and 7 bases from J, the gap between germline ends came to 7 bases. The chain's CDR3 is CASSQVQPQHF. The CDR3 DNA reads TGTGCCAGCAGCCAGGTCCAGCCCCAGCATTTT.

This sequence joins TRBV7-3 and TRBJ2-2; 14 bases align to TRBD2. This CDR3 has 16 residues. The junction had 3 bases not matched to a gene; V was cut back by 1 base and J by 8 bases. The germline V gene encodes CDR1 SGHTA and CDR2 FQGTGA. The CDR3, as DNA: TGTGCCAGCAGCTTAATGGGACTAGCGGGAGCGGGGGAGCTGTTTTTT. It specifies CASSLMGLAGAGELFF.

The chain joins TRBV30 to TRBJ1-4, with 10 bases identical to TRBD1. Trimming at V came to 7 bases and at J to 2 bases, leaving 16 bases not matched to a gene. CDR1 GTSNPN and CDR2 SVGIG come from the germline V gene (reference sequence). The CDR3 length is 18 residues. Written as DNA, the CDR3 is TGTGCCTCGAGCGACAGGGGGCAGAGTATCGGCACTAATGAAAAACTGTTTTTT. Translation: CASSDRGQSIGTNEKLFF.

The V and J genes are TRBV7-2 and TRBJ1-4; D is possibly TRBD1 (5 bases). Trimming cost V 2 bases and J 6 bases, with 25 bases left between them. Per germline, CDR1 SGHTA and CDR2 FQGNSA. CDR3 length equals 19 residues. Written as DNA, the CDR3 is TGTGCCAGCAGCTTAAAAGGGACTACTGTCGGGACGGCTCATGAAAAACTGTTTTTT. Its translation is CASSLKGTTVGTAHEKLFF.

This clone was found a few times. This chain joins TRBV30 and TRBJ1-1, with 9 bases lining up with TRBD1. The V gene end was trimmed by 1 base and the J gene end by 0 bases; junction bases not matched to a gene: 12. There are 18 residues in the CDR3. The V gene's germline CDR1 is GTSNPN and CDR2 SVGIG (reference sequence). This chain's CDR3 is CAWSDESRTGDLNTEAFF. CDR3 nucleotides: TGTGCCTGGAGTGACGAATCACGGACAGGGGACTTGAACACTGAAGCTTTCTTT.

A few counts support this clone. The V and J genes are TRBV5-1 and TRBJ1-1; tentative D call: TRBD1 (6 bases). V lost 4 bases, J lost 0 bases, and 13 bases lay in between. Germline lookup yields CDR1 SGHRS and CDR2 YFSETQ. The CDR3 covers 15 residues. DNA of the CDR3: TGCGCCAGCAGCCGGGGGGCGGGGATGAACACTGAAGCTTTCTTT. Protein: CASSRGAGMNTEAFF.

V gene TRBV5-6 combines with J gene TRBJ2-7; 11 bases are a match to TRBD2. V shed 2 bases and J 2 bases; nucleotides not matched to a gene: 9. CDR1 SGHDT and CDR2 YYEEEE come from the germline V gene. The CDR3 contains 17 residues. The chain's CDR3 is CASSFHLAGGSAYEQYF. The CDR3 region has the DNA TGTGCCAGCAGCTTCCATCTAGCGGGAGGTTCGGCCTACGAGCAGTACTTC.

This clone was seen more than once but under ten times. CDR3 amino acids: CASSPQTGADGYTF. The CDR3 DNA reads TGTGCCAGCTCACCACAGACAGGGGCAGATGGCTACACCTTC. The chain joins TRBV18 to TRBJ1-2, with TRBD1 matching 8 bases. With V trimmed by 1 base and J by 6 bases, 4 bases remained unmatched. Germline CDR1 is KGHSH and CDR2 is LQKENI. The CDR3 covers 14 residues.

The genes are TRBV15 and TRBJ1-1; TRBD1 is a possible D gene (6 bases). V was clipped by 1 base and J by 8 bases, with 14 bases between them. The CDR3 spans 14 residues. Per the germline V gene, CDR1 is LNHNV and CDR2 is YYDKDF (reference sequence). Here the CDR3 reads CATSRVADRLEAFF. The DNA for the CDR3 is TGTGCCACCAGCAGAGTTGCGGACAGACTCGAAGCTTTCTTT.

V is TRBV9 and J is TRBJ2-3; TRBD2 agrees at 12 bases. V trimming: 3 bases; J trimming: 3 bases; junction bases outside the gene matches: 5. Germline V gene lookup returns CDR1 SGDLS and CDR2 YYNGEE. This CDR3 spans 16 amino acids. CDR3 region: CASSELTSGSTDTQYF. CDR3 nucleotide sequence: TGTGCCAGCAGCGAATTGACTAGCGGGAGTACAGATACGCAGTATTTT.

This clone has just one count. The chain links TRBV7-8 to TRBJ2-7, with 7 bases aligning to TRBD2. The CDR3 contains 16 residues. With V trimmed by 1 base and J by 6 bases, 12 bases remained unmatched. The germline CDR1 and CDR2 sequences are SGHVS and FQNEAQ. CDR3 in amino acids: CASSLEGLRNPREQYF. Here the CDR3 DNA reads TGTGCCAGCAGCTTAGAGGGACTACGAAACCCCCGCGAGCAGTACTTC. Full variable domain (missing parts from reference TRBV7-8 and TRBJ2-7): GAGVSQSPRYKVAKRGQDVALRCDPISGHVSLFWYQQALGQGPEFLTYFQNEAQLDKSGLPSDRFFAERPEGSVSTLKIQRTQQEDSAVYLCASSLEGLRNPREQYFGPGTRLTVT.

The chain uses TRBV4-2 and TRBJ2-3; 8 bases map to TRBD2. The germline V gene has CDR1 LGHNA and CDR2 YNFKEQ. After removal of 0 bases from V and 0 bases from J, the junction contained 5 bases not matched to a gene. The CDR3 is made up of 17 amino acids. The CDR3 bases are TGTGCCAGCAGCCAAGATATGGGACTAGGTAGCACAGATACGCAGTATTTT. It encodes CASSQDMGLGSTDTQYF.

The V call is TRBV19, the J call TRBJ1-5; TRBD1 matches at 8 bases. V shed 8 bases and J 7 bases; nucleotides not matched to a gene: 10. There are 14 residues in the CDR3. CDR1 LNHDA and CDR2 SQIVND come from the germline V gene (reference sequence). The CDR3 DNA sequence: TGTGCCAGTTTAGCCAGGGGGCTCGGGCAGCCCCAGCATTTT. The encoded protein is CASLARGLGQPQHF.

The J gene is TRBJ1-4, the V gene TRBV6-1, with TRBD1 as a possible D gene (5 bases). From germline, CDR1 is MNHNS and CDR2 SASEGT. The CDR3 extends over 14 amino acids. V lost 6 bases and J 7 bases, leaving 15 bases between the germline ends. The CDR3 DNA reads TGTGCCAGCAGCAGAGGGGCGGAGGGTGAAAAACTGTTTTTT. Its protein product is CASSRGAEGEKLFF.

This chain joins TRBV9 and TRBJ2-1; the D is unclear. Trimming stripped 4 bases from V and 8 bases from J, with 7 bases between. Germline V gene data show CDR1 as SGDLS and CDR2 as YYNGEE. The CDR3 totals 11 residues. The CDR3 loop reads CASSLSHEQFF. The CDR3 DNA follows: TGTGCCAGCAGCCTCTCTCATGAGCAGTTCTTC.

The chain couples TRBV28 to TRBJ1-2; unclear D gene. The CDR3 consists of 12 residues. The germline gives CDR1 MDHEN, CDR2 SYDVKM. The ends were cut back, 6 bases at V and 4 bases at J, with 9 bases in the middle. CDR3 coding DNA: TGTGCCAGCAGCTCACACCGCTATGGCTACACCTTC. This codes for CASSSHRYGYTF.

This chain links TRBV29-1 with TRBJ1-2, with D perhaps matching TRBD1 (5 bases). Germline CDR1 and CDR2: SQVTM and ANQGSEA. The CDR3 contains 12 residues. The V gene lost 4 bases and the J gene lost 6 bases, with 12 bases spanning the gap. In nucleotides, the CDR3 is TGCAGCGTTGTTGGGGCTAGTGATGGCTACACCTTC. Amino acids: CSVVGASDGYTF.

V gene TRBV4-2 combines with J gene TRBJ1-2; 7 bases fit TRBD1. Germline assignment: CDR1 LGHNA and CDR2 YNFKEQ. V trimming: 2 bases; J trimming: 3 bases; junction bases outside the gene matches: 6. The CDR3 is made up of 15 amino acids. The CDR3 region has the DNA TGTGCCAGCAGCCAATCCAGGGGGTCGGACTATGGCTACACCTTC. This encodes CASSQSRGSDYGYTF.